The source of this T cell receptor beta chain is a study of T-cell reconstitution after alpha-beta-depleted transplantation in children. Study outcomes and limitations: Where some patients showed high TCRbeta diversity at day 60, it came from recipient T cells and thymic progenitors that had survived. T-cell numbers and diversity one year post-transplant derived largely from freshly generated T cells. Roughly two months post-transplant, alpha-beta T cells reportedly originated from several hundred graft clones that had expanded.

TCRbeta library preparation incorporated unique molecular identifiers. TCRdb analysed the PCR reads with MiXCR anew, one entry per CDR3 protein. The table has about 300,000 distinct CDR3 sequences, over 7.5% seen once. Germline CDR1 SGHTA, CDR2 FQGTGA. The CDR3 contains 15 residues. J was trimmed by 2 bases and V by 5 bases; bases with no gene match: 5. This clonotype showed up many times. Its antigen remains unknown. This sequence originates from a female patient aged 2-9 years who had a stem cell transplant for Fanconi anemia, so the T cells may come from the graft donor. The chain has TRBV7-3 and TRBJ2-3, with 9 bases lining up with TRBD1. The source was peripheral blood, collected 360 days after TCRalphabeta/CD19-depleted stem cell transplant. CDR3 nucleotides: TGTGCCAGCAGCAGTAGACAGGGGGACACAGATACGCAGTATTTT. Its translation is CASSSRQGDTDTQYF.